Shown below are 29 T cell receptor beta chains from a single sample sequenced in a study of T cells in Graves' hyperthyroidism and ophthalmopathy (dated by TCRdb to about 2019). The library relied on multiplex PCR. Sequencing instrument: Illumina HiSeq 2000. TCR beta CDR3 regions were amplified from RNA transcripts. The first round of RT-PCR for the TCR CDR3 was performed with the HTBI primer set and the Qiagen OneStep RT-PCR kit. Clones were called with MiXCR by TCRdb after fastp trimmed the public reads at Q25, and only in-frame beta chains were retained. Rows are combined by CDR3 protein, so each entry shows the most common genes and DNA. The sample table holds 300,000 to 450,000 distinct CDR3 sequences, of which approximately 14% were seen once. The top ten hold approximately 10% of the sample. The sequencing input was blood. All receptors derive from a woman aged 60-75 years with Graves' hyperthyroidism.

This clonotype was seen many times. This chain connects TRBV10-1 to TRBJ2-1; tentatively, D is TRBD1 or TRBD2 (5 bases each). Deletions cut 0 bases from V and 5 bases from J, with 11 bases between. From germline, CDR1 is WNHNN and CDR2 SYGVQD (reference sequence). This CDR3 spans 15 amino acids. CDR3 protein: CASSESAGADNEQFF. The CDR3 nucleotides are TGCGCCAGCAGTGAGTCGGCCGGGGCCGACAATGAGCAGTTCTTC.

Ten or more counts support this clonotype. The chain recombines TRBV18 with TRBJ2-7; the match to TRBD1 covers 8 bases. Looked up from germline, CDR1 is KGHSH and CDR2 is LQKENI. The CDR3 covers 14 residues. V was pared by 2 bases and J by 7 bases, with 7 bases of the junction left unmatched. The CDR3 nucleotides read TGTGCCAGCTCACCAGGACAGGGCTCCTGGGAGCAGTACTTC. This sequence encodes CASSPGQGSWEQYF.

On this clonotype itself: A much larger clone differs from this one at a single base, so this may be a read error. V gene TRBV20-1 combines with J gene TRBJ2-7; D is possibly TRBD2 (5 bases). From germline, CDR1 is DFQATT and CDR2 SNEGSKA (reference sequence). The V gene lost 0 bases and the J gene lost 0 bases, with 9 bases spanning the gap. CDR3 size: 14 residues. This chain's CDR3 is CSARDPGTSYEQYF. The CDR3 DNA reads TGCAGTGCTAGAGATCCGGGAACCTCCTACGAGCAGTACTTC.

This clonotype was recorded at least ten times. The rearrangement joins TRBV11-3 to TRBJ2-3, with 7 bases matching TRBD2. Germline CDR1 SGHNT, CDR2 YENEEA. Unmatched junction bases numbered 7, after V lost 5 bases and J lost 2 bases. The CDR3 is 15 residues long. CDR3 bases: TGTGCCAGCAGCCCGCGGACTAGTCTCACAGATACGCAGTATTTT. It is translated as CASSPRTSLTDTQYF.

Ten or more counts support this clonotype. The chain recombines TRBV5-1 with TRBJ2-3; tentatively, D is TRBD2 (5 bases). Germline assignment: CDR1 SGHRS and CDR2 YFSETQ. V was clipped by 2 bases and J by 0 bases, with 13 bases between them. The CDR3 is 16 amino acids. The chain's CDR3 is CASSFGSWLSTDTQYF. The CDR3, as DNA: TGCGCCAGCAGCTTTGGGAGCTGGCTGAGCACAGATACGCAGTATTTT.

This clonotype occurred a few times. Written as DNA, the CDR3 is TGCAGCCCGGTAGGGGGGAGGGCCCAAAGTCGGGAGCAGTACTTC. This encodes CSPVGGRAQSREQYF. V usage is TRBV29-1 and J usage is TRBJ2-7, with a tentative D call TRBD2 (7 bases). Trimming pared 8 bases from V and 7 bases from J, leaving 27 bases between. This CDR3 has 15 residues. CDR1 SQVTM and CDR2 ANQGSEA come from the germline V gene.

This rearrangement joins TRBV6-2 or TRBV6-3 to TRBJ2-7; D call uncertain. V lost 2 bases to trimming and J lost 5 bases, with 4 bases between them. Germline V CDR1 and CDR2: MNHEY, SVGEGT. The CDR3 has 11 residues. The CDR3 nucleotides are TGTGCCAGCAGTTACCCCCACGAGCAGTACTTC. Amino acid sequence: CASSYPHEQYF.

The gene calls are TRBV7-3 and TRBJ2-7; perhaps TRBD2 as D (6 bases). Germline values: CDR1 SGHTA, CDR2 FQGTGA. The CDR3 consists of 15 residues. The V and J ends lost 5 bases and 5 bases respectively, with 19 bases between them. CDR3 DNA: TGTGCCAGCAGCAAGGGACTTGGCCCAGCGGACGAGCAGTACTTC. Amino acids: CASSKGLGPADEQYF.

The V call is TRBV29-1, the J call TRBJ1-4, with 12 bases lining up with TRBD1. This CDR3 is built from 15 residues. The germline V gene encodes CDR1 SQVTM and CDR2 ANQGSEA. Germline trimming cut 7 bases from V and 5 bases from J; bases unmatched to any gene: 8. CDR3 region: CSARGTGGANEKLFF. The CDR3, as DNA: TGCAGCGCCCGTGGGACAGGGGGCGCGAATGAAAAACTGTTTTTT.

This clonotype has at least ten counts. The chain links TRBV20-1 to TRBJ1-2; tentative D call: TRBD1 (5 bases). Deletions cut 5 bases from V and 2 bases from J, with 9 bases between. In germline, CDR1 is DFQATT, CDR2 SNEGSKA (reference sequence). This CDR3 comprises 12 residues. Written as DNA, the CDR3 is TGCAGTGCTGGCCGGGACAACTATGGCTACACCTTC. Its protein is CSAGRDNYGYTF.

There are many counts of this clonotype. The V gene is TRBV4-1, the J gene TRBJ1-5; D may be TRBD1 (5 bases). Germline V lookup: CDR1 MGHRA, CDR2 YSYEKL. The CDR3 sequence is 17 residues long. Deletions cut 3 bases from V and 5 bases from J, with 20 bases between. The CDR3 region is CASSHTSMRGRYQPQHF. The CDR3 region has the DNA TGCGCCAGCAGCCATACCTCAATGAGGGGCCGCTATCAGCCCCAGCATTTT.

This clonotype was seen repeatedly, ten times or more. CDR3 nucleotides: TGTGCCAGCAGCCGAAAGCTACTAGCGGGAGCTGGGGCCAACGTCCTGACTTTC. This encodes CASSRKLLAGAGANVLTF. The chain carries TRBV7-9 and TRBJ2-6; 11 bases match TRBD2. The V gene end was trimmed by 5 bases and the J gene end by 2 bases; junction bases not matched to a gene: 8. CDR1 and CDR2 (germline): SEHNR, FQNEAQ (reference sequence). This CDR3 is built from 18 residues.

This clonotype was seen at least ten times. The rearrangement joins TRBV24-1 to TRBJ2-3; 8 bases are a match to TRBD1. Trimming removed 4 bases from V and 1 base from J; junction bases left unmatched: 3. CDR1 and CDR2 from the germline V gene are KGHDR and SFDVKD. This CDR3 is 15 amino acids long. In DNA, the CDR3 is TGTGCCACCAGTGACCCGACAGGGGGCACAGATACGCAGTATTTT. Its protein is CATSDPTGGTDTQYF.

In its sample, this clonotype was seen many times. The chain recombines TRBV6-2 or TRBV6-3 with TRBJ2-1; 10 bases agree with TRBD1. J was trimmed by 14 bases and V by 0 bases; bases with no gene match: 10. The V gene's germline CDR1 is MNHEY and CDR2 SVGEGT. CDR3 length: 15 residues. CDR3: CASSYSDPGQGRKFF. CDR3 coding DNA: TGTGCCAGCAGTTACTCGGATCCGGGACAGGGGAGGAAGTTCTTC.

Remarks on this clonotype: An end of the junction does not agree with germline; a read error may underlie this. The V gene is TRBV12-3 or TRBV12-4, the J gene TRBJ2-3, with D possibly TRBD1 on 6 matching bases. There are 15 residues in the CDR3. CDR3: CATSPRTASTDTQYF. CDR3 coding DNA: TGTGCCACCAGTCCTCGGACAGCTAGCACAGATACGCAGTATTTT.

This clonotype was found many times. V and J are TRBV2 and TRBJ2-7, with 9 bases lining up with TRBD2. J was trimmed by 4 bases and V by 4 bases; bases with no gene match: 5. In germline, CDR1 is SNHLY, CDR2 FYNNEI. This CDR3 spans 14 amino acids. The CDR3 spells CASSGRAGGYEQYF. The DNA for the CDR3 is TGTGCCAGCAGTGGACGGGCGGGAGGGTACGAGCAGTACTTC.

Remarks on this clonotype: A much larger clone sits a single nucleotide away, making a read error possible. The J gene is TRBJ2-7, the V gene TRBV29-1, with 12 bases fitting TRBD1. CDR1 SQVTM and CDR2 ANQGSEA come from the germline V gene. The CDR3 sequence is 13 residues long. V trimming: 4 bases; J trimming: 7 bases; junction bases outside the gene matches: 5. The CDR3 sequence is CSVVGQGAREQYF. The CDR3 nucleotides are TGCAGCGTTGTGGGACAGGGGGCAAGGGAGCAGTACTTC.

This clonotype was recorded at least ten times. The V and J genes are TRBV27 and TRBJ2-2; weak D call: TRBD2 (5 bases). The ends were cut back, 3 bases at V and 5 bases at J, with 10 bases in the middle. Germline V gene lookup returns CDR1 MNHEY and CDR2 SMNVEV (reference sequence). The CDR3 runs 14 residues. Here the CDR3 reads CASSFPGGTGELFF. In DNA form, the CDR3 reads TGTGCCAGCAGTTTTCCCGGAGGAACCGGGGAGCTGTTTTTT.

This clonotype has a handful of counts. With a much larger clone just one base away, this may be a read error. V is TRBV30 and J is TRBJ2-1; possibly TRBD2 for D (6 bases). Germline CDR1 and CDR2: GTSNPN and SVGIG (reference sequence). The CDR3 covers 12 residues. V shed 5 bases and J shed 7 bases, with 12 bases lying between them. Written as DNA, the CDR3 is TGTGCCTGGGGGGGGAGGCGGAATGAGCAGTTCTTC. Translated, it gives CAWGGRRNEQFF.

In nucleotides, the CDR3 is TGCGCCAGCAGCTCGTCAGGGGGAACTAATGAAAAACTGTTTTTT. Translated, it gives CASSSSGGTNEKLFF. This rearrangement joins TRBV5-1 to TRBJ1-4, with TRBD1 matching over 7 bases. The germline CDR1 and CDR2 sequences are SGHRS and YFSETQ. The V and J ends lost 3 bases and 1 base, in that order; junction bases with no gene match: 3. This CDR3 is built from 15 residues.

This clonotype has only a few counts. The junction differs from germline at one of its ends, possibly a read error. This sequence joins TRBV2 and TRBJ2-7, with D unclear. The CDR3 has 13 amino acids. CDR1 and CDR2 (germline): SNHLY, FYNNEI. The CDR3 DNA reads TGTGCCAGCAGTGAAGCCCGAAATTACGGGCAGTACTTC. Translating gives CASSEARNYGQYF.

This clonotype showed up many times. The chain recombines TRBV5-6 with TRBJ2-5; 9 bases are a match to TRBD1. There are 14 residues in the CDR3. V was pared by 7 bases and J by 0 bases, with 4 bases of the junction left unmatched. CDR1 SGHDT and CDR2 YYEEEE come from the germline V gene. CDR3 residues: CASVGTGYQETQYF. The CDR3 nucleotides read TGTGCCAGCGTCGGGACAGGGTACCAAGAGACCCAGTACTTC.

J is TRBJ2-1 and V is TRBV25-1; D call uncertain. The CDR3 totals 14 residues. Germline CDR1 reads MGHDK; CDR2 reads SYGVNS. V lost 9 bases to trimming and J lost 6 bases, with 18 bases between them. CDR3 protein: CASESAGLPNEQFF. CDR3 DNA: TGTGCCAGTGAAAGCGCCGGCCTTCCCAATGAGCAGTTCTTC.

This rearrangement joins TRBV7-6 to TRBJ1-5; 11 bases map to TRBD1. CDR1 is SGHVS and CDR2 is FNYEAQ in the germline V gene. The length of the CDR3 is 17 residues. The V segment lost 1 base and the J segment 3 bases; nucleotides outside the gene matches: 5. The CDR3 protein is CASSLDGTGGHNQPQHF. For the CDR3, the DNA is TGTGCCAGCAGCTTAGATGGGACAGGGGGACACAATCAGCCCCAGCATTTT. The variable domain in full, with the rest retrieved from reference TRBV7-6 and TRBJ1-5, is GAGVSQSPRYKVTKRGQDVALRCDPISGHVSLYWYRQALGQGPEFLTYFNYEAQQDKSGLPNDRFSAERPEGSISTLTIQRTEQRDSAMYRCASSLDGTGGHNQPQHFGDGTRLSIL.

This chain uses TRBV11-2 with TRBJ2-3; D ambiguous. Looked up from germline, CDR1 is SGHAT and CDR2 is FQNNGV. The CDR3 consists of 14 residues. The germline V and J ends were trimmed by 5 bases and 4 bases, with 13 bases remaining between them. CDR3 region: CASSHSRWSDTQYF. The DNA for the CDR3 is TGTGCCAGCAGCCATAGCCGGTGGTCAGATACGCAGTATTTT.

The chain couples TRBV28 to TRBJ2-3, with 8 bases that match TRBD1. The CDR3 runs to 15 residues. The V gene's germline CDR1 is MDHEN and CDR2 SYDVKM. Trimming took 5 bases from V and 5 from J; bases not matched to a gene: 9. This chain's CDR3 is CASSTHGQGRDTQYF. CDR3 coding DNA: TGTGCCAGCAGTACCCACGGACAGGGTCGAGATACGCAGTATTTT.

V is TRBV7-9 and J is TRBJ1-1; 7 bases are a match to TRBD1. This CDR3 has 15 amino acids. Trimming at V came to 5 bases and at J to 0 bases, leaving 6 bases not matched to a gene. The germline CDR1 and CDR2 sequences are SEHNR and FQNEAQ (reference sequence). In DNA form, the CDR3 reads TGTGCCAGCAGCCCGGGACAGACAATGAACACTGAAGCTTTCTTT. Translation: CASSPGQTMNTEAFF.

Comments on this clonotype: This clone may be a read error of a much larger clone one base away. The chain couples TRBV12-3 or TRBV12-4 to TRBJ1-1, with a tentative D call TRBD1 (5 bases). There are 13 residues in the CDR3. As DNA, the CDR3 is TGTGCCGGCAGCGGGGGGGGGAACACTGAAGCTTTCTTT. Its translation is CAGSGGGNTEAFF.

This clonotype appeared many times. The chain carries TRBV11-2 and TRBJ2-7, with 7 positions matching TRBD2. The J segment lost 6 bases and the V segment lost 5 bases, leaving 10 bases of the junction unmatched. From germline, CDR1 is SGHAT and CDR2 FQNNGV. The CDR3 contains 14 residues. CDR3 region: CASSALGGSGEQYF. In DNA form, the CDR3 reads TGTGCCAGCAGCGCCCTGGGCGGGAGTGGCGAGCAGTACTTC.